These T cell receptor beta chains were read from a single sample in a study of blood T cells in healthy people across ages. MiXCR, run by TCRdb on the 5' RACE reads, gives a single entry per CDR3 protein. The sample lists some 760,000 distinct CDR3 sequences, roughly 25% occurring once. This same sample was also part of a study on T cells of mothers and their children.

Sequenced: blood. Source of these receptors: a boy between 10 and 17 years old in good health. Both conserved end residues are part of each CDR3. A D gene is named only where the DNA matches it firmly. Where a row states a size, it is once, few, many or the class of an expanded clone; other rows omit it.

V gene,J gene,D gene,clone size,CDR3 DNA,CDR3 protein
TRBV7-9,TRBJ1-2,.,once,TGTGCCAGCACCTTTTCCACAGGGCTTGCTAACTATGGCTACACCTTC,CASTFSTGLANYGYTF
TRBV7-3,TRBJ2-2,.,few,TGTGCCAGCAGCTTTATCGGAGGGAACACCGGGGAGCTGTTTTTT,CASSFIGGNTGELFF
TRBV9,TRBJ2-1,.,few,TGTGCCAGCAGCGCCGGGTGGGAGTGGGGGGACTTCAATGAGCAGTTCTTC,CASSAGWEWGDFNEQFF
TRBV9,TRBJ1-2,.,few,TGTGCCAGCAGCGTGGCCTACGGGGGATATGGCTACACCTTC,CASSVAYGGYGYTF
TRBV25-1,TRBJ2-5,.,many,TGTGCCAGCAAAGGGTTGGAGACCCAGTACTTC,CASKGLETQYF
TRBV29-1,TRBJ2-3,TRBD1,.,TGCAGCGTTGGAGGACAGGGGCTTGGCACAGATACGCAGTATTTT,CSVGGQGLGTDTQYF
TRBV5-1,TRBJ2-1,.,few,TGCGCCAGCAGCTTAGGGTTTCTCGATGAGCAGTTCTTC,CASSLGFLDEQFF
TRBV12-3/TRBV12-4,TRBJ2-7,.,few,TGTGCCAGCAGTTACGGACAAGAATACGAGCAGTACTTC,CASSYGQEYEQYF
TRBV10-3,TRBJ2-3,.,.,TGTGCCATGGGTGAAAGGGCCCGCACAGATACGCAGTATTTT,CAMGERARTDTQYF
TRBV7-6,TRBJ2-7,.,few,TGTGCCAGCAGCTTCGAGGCATCCGGGGTCTACGAGCAGTACTTC,CASSFEASGVYEQYF
TRBV7-2,TRBJ1-6,.,few,TGTGCCAGCAGCTTAGACAGCATCGGCTCACCCCTCCACTTT,CASSLDSIGSPLHF
TRBV5-4,TRBJ2-1,.,few,TGTGCCAGCAGCCCCCGAGAGGCCTACAATGAGCAGTTCTTC,CASSPREAYNEQFF
TRBV29-1,TRBJ2-7,TRBD1,few,TGCAGCGTTGAAGTGGGGGACAGGGGTCGTCAGCAGTACTTC,CSVEVGDRGRQQYF
TRBV5-5,TRBJ1-5,.,.,TGTGCCAGCAGCTTGGGGCCCGGAACAGGGATAAGCAATCAGCCCCAGCATTTT,CASSLGPGTGISNQPQHF
TRBV20-1,TRBJ2-1,.,.,TGCAGTGCTCCGAGAGGCGGGGACTACAATGAGCAGTTCTTC,CSAPRGGDYNEQFF
TRBV7-2,TRBJ2-5,.,.,TGTGCCAGCAGCTTAAGAAGGACAGAAGAGACCCAGTACTTC,CASSLRRTEETQYF
TRBV24-1,TRBJ1-2,TRBD1,few,TGTGCCACCAGTGATTTGGTGGACAGGGGAAACTATGGCTACACCTTC,CATSDLVDRGNYGYTF
TRBV6-5,TRBJ2-5,TRBD1,.,TGTGCCAGCAGTTACTCGGGACAGGTGGTCGGGACCCAGTACTTC,CASSYSGQVVGTQYF
TRBV2,TRBJ2-1,.,.,TGTGCCAGCAGTGAGAGTGGTGGCAGAGACAATGAGCAGTTCTTC,CASSESGGRDNEQFF
TRBV12-3/TRBV12-4,TRBJ2-5,.,.,TGTGCCAGCAGGGGTTCATACGAGACCCAGTACTTC,CASRGSYETQYF
TRBV5-1,TRBJ2-3,TRBD2,.,TGCGCCAGCAGTTTAGCGGGGGACCGCACAGATACGCAGTATTTT,CASSLAGDRTDTQYF
TRBV20-1,TRBJ1-4,.,once,TGCAGCTCTCGGGGGCTGGCAACTAATGAAAAACTGTTTTTT,CSSRGLATNEKLFF